These 6 T cell receptor beta chains were sequenced from one sample in a study of blood T cells in healthy people across ages. A second about 6 to 12 cycle PCR used barcoded and J-beta primers. TCRdb itself ran the 5' RACE reads through MiXCR, one entry per CDR3 protein. The sample has about 640,000 distinct CDR3 sequences, 58% seen once; the top ten hold 30% to 40%. Sequences were obtained from blood. Every receptor here comes from a man in his 60s in good health.

V is TRBV14 and J is TRBJ1-2; unclear D gene. The V gene's germline CDR1 is SGHDN and CDR2 FVKESK. The CDR3 runs 12 residues. V was pared by 3 bases and J by 5 bases, with 7 bases between. CDR3 DNA sequence: TGTGCCAGCAGCCATGGGCGATATGGCTACACCTTC. It specifies CASSHGRYGYTF.

In its sample, this clonotype was seen a few times. The rearrangement joins TRBV27 to TRBJ2-7; TRBD2 is a possible D gene (7 bases). The J call may not be correct, given that the DNA end is closer to TRBJ2-4. There are 14 residues in the CDR3. Germline CDR1 MNHEY, CDR2 SMNVEV (reference sequence). Here the CDR3 reads CASSLRGAGYIQYF. CDR3 DNA: TGTGCCAGCAGTTTACGGGGGGCGGGGTACATTCAGTACTTC.

The chain uses TRBV7-2 and TRBJ2-3, with a possible D match to TRBD2 (5 bases). The CDR3 extends over 15 amino acids. From germline, CDR1 is SGHTA and CDR2 FQGNSA. Trimming pared 5 bases from V and 1 base from J, leaving 13 bases between. The CDR3 sequence is CASSREGVGTDTQYF. The CDR3 nucleotides read TGTGCCAGCAGCAGAGAGGGTGTAGGCACAGATACGCAGTATTTT.

This clonotype has ten or more counts. This sequence joins TRBV12-3 or TRBV12-4 and TRBJ2-5; D ambiguous. The CDR3 spans 12 residues. V dropped 3 bases and J dropped 6 bases, with 8 bases sitting between them. CDR3 amino acids: CASSFRSQTQYF. The CDR3 DNA follows: TGTGCCAGCAGTTTTCGGTCCCAGACCCAGTACTTC.

This chain links TRBV20-1 with TRBJ2-4; 7 positions match TRBD1. The CDR3 runs 15 residues. The germline gives CDR1 DFQATT, CDR2 SNEGSKA (reference sequence). After removal of 1 base from V and 3 bases from J, the junction contained 6 bases not matched to a gene. CDR3 residues: CSARVPGGGKNIQYF. CDR3 DNA: TGCAGTGCTAGAGTCCCAGGGGGTGGCAAAAACATTCAGTACTTC.

This clonotype was counted between two and nine times. V gene TRBV10-3 combines with J gene TRBJ2-7; D is possibly TRBD2 (5 bases). V lost 6 bases and J lost 5, with 8 bases in between. The CDR3 sequence is 11 residues long. Germline V lookup: CDR1 ENHRY, CDR2 SYGVKD. The CDR3 DNA reads as TGTGCCATCAGGCGGGCGGACGAGCAGTACTTC. Protein product: CAIRRADEQYF.